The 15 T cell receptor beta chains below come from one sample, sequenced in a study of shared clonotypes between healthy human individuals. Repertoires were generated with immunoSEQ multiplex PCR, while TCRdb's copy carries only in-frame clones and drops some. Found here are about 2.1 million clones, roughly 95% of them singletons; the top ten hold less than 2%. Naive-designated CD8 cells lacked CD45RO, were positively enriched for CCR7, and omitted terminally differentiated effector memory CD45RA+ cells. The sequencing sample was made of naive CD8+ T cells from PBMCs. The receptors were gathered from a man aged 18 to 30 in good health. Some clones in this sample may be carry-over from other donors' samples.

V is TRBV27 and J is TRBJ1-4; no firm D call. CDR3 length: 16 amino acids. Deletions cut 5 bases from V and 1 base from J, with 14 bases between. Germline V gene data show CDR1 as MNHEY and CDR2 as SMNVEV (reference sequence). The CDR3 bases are TGTGCCAGCAGTCCCCTTCCTCGGAGAACTAATGAAAAACTGTTTTTT. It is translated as CASSPLPRRTNEKLFF.

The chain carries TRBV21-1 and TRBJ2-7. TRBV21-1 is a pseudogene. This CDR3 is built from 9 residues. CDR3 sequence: CASPSAQYF. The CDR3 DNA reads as TGTGCCAGCCCCTCCGCGCAGTACTTC.

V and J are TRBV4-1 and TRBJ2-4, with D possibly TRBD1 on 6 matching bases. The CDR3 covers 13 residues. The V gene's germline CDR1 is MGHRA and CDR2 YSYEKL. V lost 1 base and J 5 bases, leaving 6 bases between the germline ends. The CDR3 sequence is CASSQGTENIQYF. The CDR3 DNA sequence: TGCGCCAGCAGCCAAGGGACAGAAAACATTCAGTACTTC.

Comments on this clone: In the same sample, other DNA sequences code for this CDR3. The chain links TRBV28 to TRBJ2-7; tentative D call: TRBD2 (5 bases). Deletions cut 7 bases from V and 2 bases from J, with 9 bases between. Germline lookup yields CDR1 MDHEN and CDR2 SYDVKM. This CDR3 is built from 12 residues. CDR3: CASTPGTYEQYF. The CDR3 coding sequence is TGTGCCAGCACCCCGGGGACCTACGAGCAGTACTTC.

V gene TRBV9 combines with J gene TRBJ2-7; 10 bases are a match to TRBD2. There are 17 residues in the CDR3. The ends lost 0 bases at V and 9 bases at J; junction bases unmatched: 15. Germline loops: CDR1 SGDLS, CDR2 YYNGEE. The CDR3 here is CASSVVARAGGITGQYF. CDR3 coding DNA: TGTGCCAGCAGCGTAGTGGCTCGAGCGGGAGGGATTACGGGGCAGTACTTC.

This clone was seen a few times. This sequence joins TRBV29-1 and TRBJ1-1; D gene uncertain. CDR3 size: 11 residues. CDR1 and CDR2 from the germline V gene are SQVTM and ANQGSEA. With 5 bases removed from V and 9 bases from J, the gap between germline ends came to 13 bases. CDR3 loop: CSVYVVWQAFF. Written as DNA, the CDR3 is TGCAGCGTTTATGTGGTGTGGCAAGCTTTCTTT. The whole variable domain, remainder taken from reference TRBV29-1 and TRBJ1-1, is SAVISQKPSRDICQRGTSLTIQCQVDSQVTMMFWYRQQPGQSLTLIATANQGSEATYESGFVIDKFPISRPNLTFSTLTVSNMSPEDSSIYLCSVYVVWQAFFGQGTRLTVV.

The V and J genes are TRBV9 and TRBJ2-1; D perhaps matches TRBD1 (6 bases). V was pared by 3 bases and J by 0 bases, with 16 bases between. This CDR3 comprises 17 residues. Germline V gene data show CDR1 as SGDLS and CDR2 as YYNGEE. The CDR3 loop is CASSAGTGSSSYNEQFF. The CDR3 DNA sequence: TGTGCCAGCAGCGCAGGAACAGGGTCCAGCTCCTACAATGAGCAGTTCTTC.

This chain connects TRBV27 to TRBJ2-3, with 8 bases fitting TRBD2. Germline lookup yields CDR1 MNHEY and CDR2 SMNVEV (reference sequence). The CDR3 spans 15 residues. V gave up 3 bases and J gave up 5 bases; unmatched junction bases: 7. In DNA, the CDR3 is TGTGCCAGCAGTTTGTACAGCGGGAGTCTAGATACGCAGTATTTT. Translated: CASSLYSGSLDTQYF.

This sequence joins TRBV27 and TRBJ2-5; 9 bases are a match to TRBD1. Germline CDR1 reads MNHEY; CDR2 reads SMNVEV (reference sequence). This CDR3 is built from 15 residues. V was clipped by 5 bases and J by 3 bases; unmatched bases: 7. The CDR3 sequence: CASSPRRDREETQYF. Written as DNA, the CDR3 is TGTGCCAGCAGTCCTCGCCGGGACAGGGAAGAGACCCAGTACTTC.

The CDR3 DNA sequence: TGTGCCACCCACAGGATCACCGGGGAGCTGTTTTTT. Amino acids: CATHRITGELFF. The chain employs TRBV7-6 and TRBJ2-2, with TRBD1 as a possible D gene (5 bases). Trimming took 10 bases from V and 4 from J, leaving 10 bases between them. The CDR3 has 12 amino acids. CDR1 and CDR2 from the germline V gene are SGHVS and FNYEAQ.

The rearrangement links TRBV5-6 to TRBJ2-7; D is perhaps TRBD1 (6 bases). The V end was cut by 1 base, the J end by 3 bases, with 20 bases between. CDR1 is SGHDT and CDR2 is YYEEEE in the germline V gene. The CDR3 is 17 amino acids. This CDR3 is CASSLLGVGGILYEQYF. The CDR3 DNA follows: TGTGCCAGCAGCTTGTTGGGTGTAGGGGGAATACTCTACGAGCAGTACTTC.

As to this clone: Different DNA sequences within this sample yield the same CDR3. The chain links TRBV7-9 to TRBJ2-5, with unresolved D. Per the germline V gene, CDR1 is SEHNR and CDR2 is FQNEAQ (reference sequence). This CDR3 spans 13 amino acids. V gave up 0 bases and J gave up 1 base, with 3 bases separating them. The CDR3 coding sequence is TGTGCCAGCAGCTTAGCGGTCCAAGAGACCCAGTACTTC. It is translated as CASSLAVQETQYF.

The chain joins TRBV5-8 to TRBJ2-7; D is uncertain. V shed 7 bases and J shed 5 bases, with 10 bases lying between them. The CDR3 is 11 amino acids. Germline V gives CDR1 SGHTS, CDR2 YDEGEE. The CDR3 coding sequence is TGTGCCAGCCGCCTCCCCCACGAGCAGTACTTC. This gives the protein CASRLPHEQYF. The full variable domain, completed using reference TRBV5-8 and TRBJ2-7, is EAGVTQSPTHLIKTRGQQATLRCSPISGHTSVYWYQQALGLGLQFLLWYDEGEERNRGNFPPRFSGRQFPNYSSELNVNALELEDSALYLCASRLPHEQYFGPGTRLTVT.

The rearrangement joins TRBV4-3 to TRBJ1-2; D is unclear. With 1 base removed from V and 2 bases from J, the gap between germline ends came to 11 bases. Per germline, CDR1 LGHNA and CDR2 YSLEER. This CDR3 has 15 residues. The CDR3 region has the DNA TGCGCCAGCAGCCAAGGGGCAGCGAGAAACTATGGCTACACCTTC. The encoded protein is CASSQGAARNYGYTF.

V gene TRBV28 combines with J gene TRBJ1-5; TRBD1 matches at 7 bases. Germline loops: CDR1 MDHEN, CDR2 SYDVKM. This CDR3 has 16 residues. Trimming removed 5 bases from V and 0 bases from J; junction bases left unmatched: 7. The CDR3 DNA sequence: TGTGCCAGCAGTCCCAGGGGGGGATATAGCAATCAGCCCCAGCATTTT. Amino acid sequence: CASSPRGGYSNQPQHF.